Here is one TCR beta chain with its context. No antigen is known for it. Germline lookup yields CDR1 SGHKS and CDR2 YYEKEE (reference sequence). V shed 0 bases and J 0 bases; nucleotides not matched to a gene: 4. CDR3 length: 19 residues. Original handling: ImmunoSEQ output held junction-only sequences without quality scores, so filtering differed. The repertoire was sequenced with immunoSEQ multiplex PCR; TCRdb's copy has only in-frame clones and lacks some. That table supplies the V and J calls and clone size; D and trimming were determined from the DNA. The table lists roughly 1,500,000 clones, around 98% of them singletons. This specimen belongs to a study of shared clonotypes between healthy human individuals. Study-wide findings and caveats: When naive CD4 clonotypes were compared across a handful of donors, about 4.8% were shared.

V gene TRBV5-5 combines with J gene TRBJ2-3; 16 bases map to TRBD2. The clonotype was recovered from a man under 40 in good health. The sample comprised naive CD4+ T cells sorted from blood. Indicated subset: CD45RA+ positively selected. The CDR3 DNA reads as TGTGCCAGCAGCTTGGTCGGGACTAGCGGGAGGGCTAGCACAGATACGCAGTATTTT. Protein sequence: CASSLVGTSGRASTDTQYF.